This T cell receptor (beta chain) was sequenced in a study of neurological immune-mediated disorders. Overall study results and limits: The study found the most TCR clonal expansion in HTLV-1-associated myelopathy and the least in multiple sclerosis, below healthy controls. No sharing of CDR3 amino acid sequences was observed among expanded clones across subjects, suggesting private repertoires in all groups.

Use was made of 1 million CD4+ or CD8+ T cells in sorted libraries. This clonotype was detected ten times or more. Antigen: not known. The cDNA was generated through 5'RACE incorporating 10-nucleotide random UMIs. A single record per CDR3 protein comes from TCRdb applying MiXCR to the 5' RACE reads. This sample yields some 10,000 distinct CDR3 sequences, of which around a fifth are seen a single time; around 46% belongs to the top ten. Trimming stripped 4 bases from V and 6 bases from J, with 11 bases between. From germline, CDR1 is SGHRS and CDR2 YFSETQ. This CDR3 is built from 12 residues. The sample consisted of CD8+ T cells from blood. The TCR comes from a woman in her fifties or sixties with HTLV-1-associated myelopathy (HAM/TSP). V and J are TRBV5-1 and TRBJ2-7, with D possibly being TRBD2 (5 bases). This chain's CDR3 is CASSPRGREQYF. Here the CDR3 DNA reads TGCGCCAGCAGCCCGCGCGGGCGCGAGCAGTACTTC.